The present TCR beta chain was sequenced within a study of T cells in Graves' hyperthyroidism and ophthalmopathy. Study results and caveats: Appearing also in blood were most of the thyroid clonotypes expanded above 0.001.

A note on this clonotype: Its antigen remains unidentified. A much larger clone sits a single nucleotide away, making a read error possible.

Researchers amplified the TCR beta CDR3 regions from RNA transcripts. The HTBI primer set drove a first-round RT-PCR of the TCR CDR3. TCRdb re-called the multiplex PCR reads through MiXCR, storing one row per CDR3 protein. This table holds over 200,000 distinct CDR3 sequences, 15% to 20% found once. In germline, CDR1 is LGHDT, CDR2 YNNKEL (reference sequence). V lost 1 base to trimming and J lost 3 bases, with 13 bases between them. The CDR3 is 16 amino acids. Lactation, pregnancy, other autoimmune disease or uncontrolled infection led to exclusion of patients. The study based diagnoses on clinical symptoms, serum thyroxine and TRAb, thyroid ultrasound and orbital computed tomography. PBMCs were sourced from less than 13 ml fresh peripheral blood.

This clonotype originated in a man in his fifties with Graves' hyperthyroidism. Material for sequencing was blood. J is TRBJ2-1 and V is TRBV3-1; TRBD1 is a possible D gene (6 bases). In DNA, the CDR3 is TGTGCCAGCAGCCAAGTAGGGAACAGGGTCTACAATGAGCAGTTCTTC. Translating it yields CASSQVGNRVYNEQFF.